These 10 T cell receptor beta chains originate from one sample sequenced in a study of control samples from healthy donors and cancer patients. Generated by immunoSEQ multiplex PCR, the TCRdb table keeps only in-frame clones and is missing some. The data show more than 15,000 clones, approximately 90% seen once. The sequencing input was PBMCs. The source of these receptors is a woman between 55 and 75 years old with head and neck cancer.

V gene TRBV2 combines with J gene TRBJ2-1; D is ambiguous. In germline, CDR1 is SNHLY, CDR2 FYNNEI. This CDR3 region has 12 residues. Trimming left V 6 bases short and J 9 bases short, with 12 bases between. This CDR3 is CASSALSTEQFF. CDR3 in DNA: TGTGCCAGCAGCGCCCTCTCTACTGAGCAGTTCTTC. Full variable domain (rest looked up from reference TRBV2 and TRBJ2-1): EPEVTQTPSHQVTQMGQEVILRCVPISNHLYFYWYRQILGQKVEFLVSFYNNEISEKSEIFDDQFSVERPDGSNFTLKIRSTKLEDSAMYFCASSALSTEQFFGPGTRLTVL.

This clone was detected once. The rearrangement joins TRBV25-1 to TRBJ2-7, with 8 bases identical to TRBD2. The CDR3 sequence is 14 residues long. Per germline, CDR1 MGHDK and CDR2 SYGVNS. V lost 5 bases and J lost 3; bases outside the gene matches: 6. The CDR3 here is CASSPTGGVYEQYF. CDR3 bases: TGTGCCAGCAGTCCTACGGGGGGGGTCTACGAGCAGTACTTC.

This sequence joins TRBV28 and TRBJ2-1; TRBD2 matches 13 bases. The CDR3 consists of 15 residues. Germline CDR1 MDHEN, CDR2 SYDVKM. V shed 5 bases and J 7 bases; nucleotides not matched to a gene: 5. In DNA, the CDR3 is TGTGCCAGCAGTCCCGGGACTAGCGGGGTAAATGAGCAGTTCTTC. Its protein is CASSPGTSGVNEQFF.

The chain employs TRBV5-6 and TRBJ2-5, with D possibly matching TRBD1 (5 bases). Trimming removed 3 bases at V and 4 bases at J, with 10 bases between. The CDR3 consists of 13 residues. Germline-derived CDR1 and CDR2 are SGHDT and YYEEEE. The CDR3 loop is CASSSPRVETQYF. CDR3 sequence (DNA): TGTGCCAGCAGCTCACCCAGGGTAGAGACCCAGTACTTC. Full variable domain (remainder filled in from reference TRBV5-6 and TRBJ2-5): DAGVTQSPTHLIKTRGQQVTLRCSPKSGHDTVSWYQQALGQGPQFIFQYYEEEERQRGNFPDRFSGHQFPNYSSELNVNALLLGDSALYLCASSSPRVETQYFGPGTRLLVL.

This clone came up once. The gene calls are TRBV11-3 and TRBJ1-1; D not resolved. CDR3 size: 14 residues. Trimming stripped 0 bases from V and 0 bases from J, with 5 bases between. Germline lookup yields CDR1 SGHNT and CDR2 YENEEA. The CDR3 protein is CASSLDRLNTEAFF. In DNA, the CDR3 is TGTGCCAGCAGCTTAGATCGACTGAACACTGAAGCTTTCTTT.

This chain connects TRBV27 to TRBJ1-5, with a weak D call TRBD1 (6 bases). The germline V and J ends were trimmed by 5 bases and 0 bases, with 11 bases remaining between them. The CDR3 is 15 amino acids. Germline lookup yields CDR1 MNHEY and CDR2 SMNVEV (reference sequence). Written as DNA, the CDR3 is TGTGCCAGCAGTCGTGGGACAAATAGCAATCAGCCCCAGCATTTT. Residues: CASSRGTNSNQPQHF.

This rearrangement joins TRBV4-1 to TRBJ1-1; D uncertain. The CDR3 runs 15 residues. Germline V gene lookup returns CDR1 MGHRA and CDR2 YSYEKL. The germline V and J ends were trimmed by 0 bases and 1 base, with 9 bases remaining between them. The CDR3 loop reads CASSQEHTPNTEAFF. In DNA form, the CDR3 reads TGCGCCAGCAGCCAAGAGCACACGCCGAACACTGAAGCTTTCTTT.

The genes are TRBV6-5 and TRBJ1-3; possibly TRBD1 for D (5 bases). V dropped 2 bases and J dropped 4 bases, with 15 bases sitting between them. Per germline, CDR1 MNHEY and CDR2 SVGAGI. CDR3 length equals 16 residues. The DNA for the CDR3 is TGTGCCAGCAGTTACACTCCGGGACCCTCGGGAAACACCATATATTTT. This sequence encodes CASSYTPGPSGNTIYF.

The chain employs TRBV4-1 and TRBJ2-5, with 8 bases lining up with TRBD2. The V gene end was trimmed by 1 base and the J gene end by 2 bases; junction bases not matched to a gene: 0. The CDR3 spans 14 residues. CDR1 is MGHRA, CDR2 YSYEKL, per germline. For the CDR3, the DNA is TGCGCCAGCAGCCAAGCGGGAGGGCAAGAGACCCAGTACTTC. The encoded protein is CASSQAGGQETQYF.

V is TRBV7-2 and J is TRBJ1-6; 7 bases are shared with TRBD1. CDR3 size: 15 residues. V was clipped by 5 bases and J by 4 bases; unmatched bases: 5. Germline-derived CDR1 and CDR2 are SGHTA and FQGNSA. CDR3 amino acids: CASSPRDRYNSPLHF. The CDR3 DNA reads as TGTGCCAGCAGCCCCCGGGACAGATATAATTCACCCCTCCACTTT.